Included here is one T cell receptor beta chain sequence, with context. What it binds is unknown. The data originate from a study of cytomegalovirus exposure and HLA in healthy donors. Study-level points and caveats: Later analysis demonstrated an association between a missense DCLRE1C variant and TCR beta V- and J-gene trimming.

Germline CDR1 MNHEY, CDR2 SVGAGI. Trimming stripped 5 bases from V and 6 bases from J, with 17 bases between. This CDR3 region has 14 residues. The PCR ran on 60 Vbeta and 13 Jbeta primers. As originally analysed: Later, an analysis found about 80 million unique TCR beta chains, and 8.5 million to 14 million of these were shared. The assay was immunoSEQ multiplex PCR, and TCRdb's table has in-frame clones only and misses some. D and trimming were read from the DNA, whereas the V and J calls and clone size are those reported in that table. The table records 200,000 or so clones, roughly 80% of them present only once.

The sample comprised PBMCs. The clonotype comes from a woman aged 25-40 years in good health and CMV-seropositive. The V call is TRBV6-5, the J call TRBJ2-7, with D uncertain. This CDR3 reads CASSLDLLRLEQYF. Written as DNA, the CDR3 is TGTGCCAGCAGTCTTGATCTACTACGTCTCGAGCAGTACTTC.